This TCR beta chain derives from a study of radiotherapy plus CTLA-4 blockade in lung cancer. The table came from immunoSEQ multiplex PCR; TCRdb's copy has only in-frame clones and leaves some out. The sample yields 57,000 or so clones, 60% to 85% seen once. The CDR3 runs to 14 residues. CDR1 and CDR2 from the germline V gene are GTSNPN and SVGIG (reference sequence). Losses at the gene ends were 5 bases for V and 5 bases for J; bases not matched to a gene: 6. Remarks on this clone: The target antigen is unknown.

General observations from the study: Tumor-origin TCR clones grew in blood after radiotherapy plus ipilimumab.

This chain joins TRBV30 and TRBJ1-4; 9 nucleotides line up with TRBD1. The sample here was peripheral blood, taken from a patient treated with radiotherapy plus ipilimumab. The receptor comes from a human donor with non-small cell lung cancer who had a complete response to radiotherapy plus ipilimumab. CDR3 sequence reads: CAWDTGTGNEKLFF. In nucleotides, the CDR3 is TGTGCCTGGGATACCGGGACAGGGAATGAAAAACTGTTTTTT. The whole variable domain, filled in from reference TRBV30 and TRBJ1-4, reads SQTIHQWPATLVQPVGSPLSLECTVEGTSNPNLYWYRQAAGRGLQLLFYSVGIGQISSEVPQNLSASRPQDRQFILSSKKLLLSDSGFYLCAWDTGTGNEKLFFGSGTQLSVL.